This T cell receptor beta chain is drawn from a study of T cell responses to AZD1222 COVID-19 vaccine. The CDR3 sequence is 14 residues long. CDR1 is LNHDA and CDR2 is SQIVND in the germline V gene (reference sequence). V gave up 5 bases and J gave up 1 base, with 11 bases separating them. Assay used: immunoSEQ multiplex PCR; TCRdb lists only in-frame clones, some missing. The sample holds 60,000 to 75,000 clones, 83% seen once. Study-level findings and limits: Among the donors, most were white British and more were female, and clonal diversity was possibly underestimated. Every sample of the repertoires postdated the peak T cell response.

On this clone itself: Its antigen is currently unknown.

Pooling of second doses given at about 4 or about 12 weeks was done. The source of this sequence is an adult who received the AZD1222 COVID-19 vaccine. The chain links TRBV19 to TRBJ2-5; TRBD2 is a possible D gene (5 bases). The source material was peripheral blood, sampled 28 days after the second AZD1222 dose. CDR3 bases: TGTGCCAGTAGTGTCACTAGTATCCAAGAGACCCAGTACTTC. Encoded protein: CASSVTSIQETQYF.